This T cell receptor (beta chain) was recorded in a study of cytotoxic CD8 clonotypes in ibrutinib-treated CLL. Produced via immunoSEQ multiplex PCR; TCRdb's table is partial and in-frame only. The data contain about 140,000 clones, around 93% of them singletons. Germline V gene sequence: CDR1 MDHEN, CDR2 SYDVKM. The CDR3 is made up of 15 amino acids. The V and J ends lost 4 bases and 6 bases respectively, with 19 bases between them. The sequences come from PBMCs, collected after 12 months of ibrutinib treatment. The chain is built from TRBV28 and TRBJ2-7; D is perhaps TRBD1 (6 bases). This TCR was recovered from a human donor with chronic lymphocytic leukemia. The CDR3 region is CASSSFRGRLGEQYF. The CDR3 coding sequence is TGTGCCAGCAGTTCCTTCAGGGGACGCCTGGGCGAGCAGTACTTC.